This T cell receptor (beta chain) was retrieved from a study of long-term antiretroviral therapy in people with HIV. There were no participants with HIV treated outside the United States. The samples comprised roughly 1-11 million cryopreserved PBMC ahead of DNA extraction. Researchers ran immunoSEQ v3.0 at survey level. Generated by immunoSEQ multiplex PCR, the TCRdb table keeps only in-frame clones and is missing some. The table records roughly 16,000 clones, around 79% of them present only once. With 5 bases removed from V and 1 base from J, the gap between germline ends came to 6 bases. The CDR3 totals 13 residues. Germline values: CDR1 SGHAT, CDR2 FQNNGV. As regards this clone: No antigen is known for it.

Study results and caveats: Transplant donor controls retained higher diversity, though diversity increased after ART.

The input for sequencing was unsorted PBMCs, taken 2.3 years after starting antiretroviral therapy. The rearrangement links TRBV11-2 to TRBJ1-5, with D unresolved. The TCR was taken from a woman between 35 and 50 years old with HIV. DNA for the CDR3: TGTGCCAGCAGCCTCCAAAGCAATCAGCCCCAGCATTTT. Its protein product is CASSLQSNQPQHF.